This entry lists 8 T cell receptor beta chains sequenced from one sample in a study of shared clonotypes between healthy human individuals. Profiled with immunoSEQ multiplex PCR; TCRdb holds only in-frame clones, not every one. The sample records 2 million to 3 million clones, more than 85% being singletons. Sequencing was performed on naive CD4+ T cells from PBMCs. Subset noted: CD45RA+ positively selected. The receptors stem from a man aged 18 to 29 in good health. Some clones in this sample may be carry-over from other donors' samples.

This clone was seen just once. The rearrangement links TRBV5-4 to TRBJ2-3; TRBD2 might be the D (5 bases). V was pared by 2 bases and J by 4 bases, with 11 bases between. Germline loops: CDR1 SGHNT, CDR2 YYREEE (reference sequence). CDR3 length: 14 residues. The chain's CDR3 is CASSFKRGPDTQYF. DNA of the CDR3: TGTGCCAGCAGCTTTAAACGGGGTCCAGATACGCAGTATTTT.

The V gene is TRBV5-1, the J gene TRBJ2-1; TRBD2 matches 7 bases. This CDR3 has 17 residues. Per germline, CDR1 SGHRS and CDR2 YFSETQ. V dropped 2 bases and J dropped 0; count of bases not matched to a gene: 8. CDR3 residues: CASSFGSSGSSYNEQFF. In DNA, the CDR3 is TGCGCCAGCAGCTTTGGGTCTAGCGGTAGCTCCTACAATGAGCAGTTCTTC.

The V call is TRBV7-6, the J call TRBJ2-6, with a tentative D call TRBD2 (6 bases). Trimming stripped 3 bases from V and 0 bases from J, with 9 bases between. CDR1 and CDR2 (germline): SGHVS, FNYEAQ. CDR3 length: 16 amino acids. This CDR3 is CASSFGRASGANVLTF. As DNA, the CDR3 is TGTGCCAGCAGCTTCGGGAGAGCCTCTGGGGCCAACGTCCTGACTTTC.

The V call is TRBV5-1, the J call TRBJ1-3, with a weak D call TRBD1 (5 bases). Germline assignment: CDR1 SGHRS and CDR2 YFSETQ. CDR3 length: 14 amino acids. V was cut by 1 base and J by 4 bases, with 9 bases left in between. The CDR3 nucleotides are TGCGCCAGCAGCTTGTTTCAGGGAGGAAACACCATATATTTT. It codes for CASSLFQGGNTIYF.

The V call is TRBV27, the J call TRBJ2-2, with 7 bases aligning to TRBD1. After removal of 1 base from V and 1 base from J, the junction contained 9 bases not matched to a gene. This CDR3 region has 18 residues. Germline V CDR1 and CDR2: MNHEY, SMNVEV (reference sequence). Here the CDR3 reads CASSLLRQGIRNTGELFF. The DNA for the CDR3 is TGTGCCAGCAGTTTATTGCGACAGGGTATTCGGAACACCGGGGAGCTGTTTTTT.

Notes on this clone: The same CDR3 is also encoded by other DNA sequences in this sample. V and J are TRBV28 and TRBJ2-1; D not resolved. V lost 8 bases to trimming and J lost 0 bases, with 5 bases between them. The CDR3 consists of 12 residues. Per the germline V gene, CDR1 is MDHEN and CDR2 is SYDVKM. CDR3 protein: CASGSSYNEQFF. CDR3 DNA: TGTGCCAGCGGTAGCTCCTACAATGAGCAGTTCTTC.

V gene TRBV7-8 combines with J gene TRBJ1-4; 9 bases match TRBD1. This CDR3 is 17 amino acids long. The germline gives CDR1 SGHVS, CDR2 FQNEAQ. The V segment lost 5 bases and the J segment 5 bases; nucleotides outside the gene matches: 12. CDR3 loop: CASSRKAVGTGNEKLFF. The CDR3 DNA reads as TGTGCCAGCAGCCGAAAAGCCGTTGGGACAGGGAATGAAAAACTGTTTTTT. Drawing the rest from reference TRBV7-8 and TRBJ1-4, the complete variable domain is GAGVSQSPRYKVAKRGQDVALRCDPISGHVSLFWYQQALGQGPEFLTYFQNEAQLDKSGLPSDRFFAERPEGSVSTLKIQRTQQEDSAVYLCASSRKAVGTGNEKLFFGSGTQLSVL.

The chain employs TRBV27 and TRBJ2-1; no clear D. V lost 7 bases and J 4 bases, leaving 14 bases between the germline ends. Germline V CDR1 and CDR2: MNHEY, SMNVEV (reference sequence). CDR3 size: 14 residues. CDR3 sequence: CASKALTSYNEQFF. For the CDR3, the DNA is TGTGCCAGCAAAGCCCTTACCAGTTACAATGAGCAGTTCTTC.